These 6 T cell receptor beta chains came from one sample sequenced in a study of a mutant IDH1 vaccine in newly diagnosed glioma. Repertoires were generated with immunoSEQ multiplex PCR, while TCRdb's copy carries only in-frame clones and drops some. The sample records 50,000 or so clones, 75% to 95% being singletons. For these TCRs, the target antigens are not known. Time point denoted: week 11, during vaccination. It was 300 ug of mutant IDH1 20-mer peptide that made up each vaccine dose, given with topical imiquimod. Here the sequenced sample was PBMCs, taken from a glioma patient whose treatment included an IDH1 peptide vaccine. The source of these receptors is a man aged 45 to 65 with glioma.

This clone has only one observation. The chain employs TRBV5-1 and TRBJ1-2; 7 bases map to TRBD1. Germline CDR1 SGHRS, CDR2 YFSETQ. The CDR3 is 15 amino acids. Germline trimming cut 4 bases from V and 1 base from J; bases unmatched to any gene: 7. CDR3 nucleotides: TGCGCCAGCAGCCCGGGGGGACAGAGTAACTATGGCTACACCTTC. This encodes CASSPGGQSNYGYTF. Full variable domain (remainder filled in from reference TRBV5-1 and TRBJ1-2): KAGVTQTPRYLIKTRGQQVTLSCSPISGHRSVSWYQQTPGQGLQFLFEYFSETQRNKGNFPGRFSGRQFSNSRSEMNVSTLELGDSALYLCASSPGGQSNYGYTFGSGTRLTVV.

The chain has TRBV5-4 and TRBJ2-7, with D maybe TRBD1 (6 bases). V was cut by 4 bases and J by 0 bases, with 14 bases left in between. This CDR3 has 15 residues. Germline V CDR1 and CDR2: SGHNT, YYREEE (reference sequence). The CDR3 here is CASSQGQGVSYEQYF. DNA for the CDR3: TGTGCCAGCAGCCAGGGACAAGGGGTCTCCTACGAGCAGTACTTC.

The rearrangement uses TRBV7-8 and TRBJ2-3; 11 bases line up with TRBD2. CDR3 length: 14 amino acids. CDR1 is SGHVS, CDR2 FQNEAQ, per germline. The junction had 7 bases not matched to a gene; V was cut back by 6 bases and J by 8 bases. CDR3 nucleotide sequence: TGTGCCAGCAGGGGACTAGCGGCATCCGGTACGCAGTATTTT. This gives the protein CASRGLAASGTQYF.

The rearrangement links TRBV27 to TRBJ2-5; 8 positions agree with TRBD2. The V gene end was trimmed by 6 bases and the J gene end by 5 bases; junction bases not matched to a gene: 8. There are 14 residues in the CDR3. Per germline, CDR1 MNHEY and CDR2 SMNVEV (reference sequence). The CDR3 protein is CASSAVAGRETQYF. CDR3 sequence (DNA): TGTGCCAGCAGCGCCGTAGCGGGGAGGGAGACCCAGTACTTC.

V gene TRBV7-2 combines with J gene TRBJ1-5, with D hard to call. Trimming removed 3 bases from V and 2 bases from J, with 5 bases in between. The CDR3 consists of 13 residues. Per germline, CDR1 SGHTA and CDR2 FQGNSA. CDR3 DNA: TGTGCCAGCAGCTTTAAAGGCAATCAGCCCCAGCATTTT. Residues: CASSFKGNQPQHF.

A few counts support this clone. The DNA of the CDR3 is TGTGCCAGCAGCCCCCGGACAGGGGGCTCTGGAAACACCATATATTTT. Translating gives CASSPRTGGSGNTIYF. This rearrangement joins TRBV11-2 to TRBJ1-3; TRBD1 aligns across 10 bases. Germline V gives CDR1 SGHAT, CDR2 FQNNGV. With V trimmed by 5 bases and J by 0 bases, 4 bases remained unmatched. The CDR3 is 16 amino acids.